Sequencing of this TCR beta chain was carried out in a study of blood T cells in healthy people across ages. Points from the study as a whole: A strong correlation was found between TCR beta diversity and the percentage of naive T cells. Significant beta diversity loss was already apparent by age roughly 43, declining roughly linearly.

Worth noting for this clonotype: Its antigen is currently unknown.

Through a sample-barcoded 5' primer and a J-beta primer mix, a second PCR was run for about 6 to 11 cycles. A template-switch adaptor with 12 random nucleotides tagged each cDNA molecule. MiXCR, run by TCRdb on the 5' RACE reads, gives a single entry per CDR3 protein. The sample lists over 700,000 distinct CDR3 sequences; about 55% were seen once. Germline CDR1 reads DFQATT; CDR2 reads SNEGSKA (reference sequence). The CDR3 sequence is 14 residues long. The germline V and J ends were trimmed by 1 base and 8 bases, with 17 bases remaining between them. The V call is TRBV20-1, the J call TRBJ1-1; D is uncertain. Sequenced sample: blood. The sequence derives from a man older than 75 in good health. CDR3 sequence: CSARVRRTLDEAFF. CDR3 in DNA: TGCAGTGCTAGAGTCCGGCGGACTTTGGACGAAGCTTTCTTT.